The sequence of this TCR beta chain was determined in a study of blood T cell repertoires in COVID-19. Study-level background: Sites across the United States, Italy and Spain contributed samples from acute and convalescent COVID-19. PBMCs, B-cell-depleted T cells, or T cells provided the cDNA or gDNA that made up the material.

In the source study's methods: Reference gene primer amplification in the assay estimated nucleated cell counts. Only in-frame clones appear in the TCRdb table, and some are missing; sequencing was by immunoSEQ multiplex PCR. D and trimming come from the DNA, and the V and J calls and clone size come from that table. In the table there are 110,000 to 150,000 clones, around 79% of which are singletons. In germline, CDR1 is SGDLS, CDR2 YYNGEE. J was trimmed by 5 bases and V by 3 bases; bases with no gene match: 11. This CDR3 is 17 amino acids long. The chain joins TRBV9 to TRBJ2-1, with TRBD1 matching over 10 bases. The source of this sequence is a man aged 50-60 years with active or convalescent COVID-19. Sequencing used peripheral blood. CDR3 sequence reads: CASSARLPGQGNNEQFF. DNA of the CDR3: TGTGCCAGCAGCGCGAGGTTGCCGGGACAGGGGAACAATGAGCAGTTCTTC.